The present T cell receptor beta chain was sequenced within a study of response to subunit inactivated influenza vaccine (dated by TCRdb to the late 2010s). Regarding the research as a whole: The study used deep quantitative T cell receptor repertoire profiling to track responses to a trivalent subunit inactivated influenza vaccine. Here is what the overall study found, with its caveats: The authors proposed that each seasonal influenza vaccination may bring in only a limited number of new T cells.

The germline V and J ends show losses of 2 bases and 0 bases respectively, and no gene match explains 5 bases of the junction. The CDR3 spans 16 residues, from the cysteine through the phenylalanine. The entry retains the CDR3 DNA only, 48 bases that are in frame from base 1. As encoded in the germline V gene, CDR1 is SGHAT while CDR2 is FQNNGV. Preparation of the library involved RT-PCR. TCRdb names Illumina HiSeq 2500 as the instrument used. Starting from the raw public reads, TCRdb applied fastp trimming at Q25, assembled clones with MiXCR and retained in-frame beta chains. Rows with one shared CDR3 protein collapse into an entry with the most common genes and DNA. Recorded for this sample are around 580,000 distinct CDR3 sequences; around 15% of them occurred a single time. Around 10% of the sample is taken by the ten largest. This clonotype was seen only a few times. The target of this receptor is not known. Within one base of it there is no much larger clone, and no base qualities were kept.

The receptor's source is a man aged 45 to 65 who received an inactivated influenza vaccine. Donor details come from another sample of the same person, matched by shared clones. This specimen was PBMCs from blood, taken 11 to 12 days after vaccination. The V and J genes are TRBV11-2 and TRBJ2-3, with 7 bases aligning to TRBD1. The nucleotide sequence reads as follows: TGTGCCAGCAGCTTAACCACGGGACAGAGCACAGATACGCAGTATTTT. This encodes CASSLTTGQSTDTQYF.